This TCR beta chain derives from a study of response to subunit inactivated influenza vaccine. V was clipped by 10 bases and J by 5 bases, with 20 bases between them. The V gene's germline CDR1 is MDHEN and CDR2 SYDVKM. This CDR3 is built from 15 residues. Overall study results and limits: Authors suggested that a seasonal influenza vaccination recruits few new T cells each time.

TCRdb reanalysed the RT-PCR reads using MiXCR and keeps one entry per CDR3 protein. The profile covers approximately 530,000 distinct CDR3 sequences, with around 7.9% appearing a single time and around 13% taken by the ten largest. This clonotype was seen a few times. Its cognate antigen is unknown. The genes are TRBV28 and TRBJ2-2; a weak D match, TRBD2 (5 bases). This sample comprised PBMCs from blood, obtained roughly 24 months after vaccination. The source is a man aged 45 to 70 who received an inactivated influenza vaccine. The CDR3 loop is CATNEASLGTGELFF. The CDR3 bases are TGTGCCACAAACGAGGCTAGCCTTGGAACCGGGGAGCTGTTTTTT. Using reference TRBV28 and TRBJ2-2 for the parts outside the CDR3, the full variable domain is DVKVTQSSRYLVKRTGEKVFLECVQDMDHENMFWYRQDPGLGLRLIYFSYDVKMKEKGDIPEGYSVSREKKERFSLILESASTNQTSMYLCATNEASLGTGELFFGEGSRLTVL.